Sequencing of this TCR beta chain was carried out in a study of type 1 and type 2 diabetes patients. Germline-derived CDR1 and CDR2 are MNHNS and SASEGT. V was cut by 6 bases and J by 3 bases, with 18 bases left in between. CDR3 length equals 15 residues. Study-level points and caveats: Some T1D-only expanded clones might appear in more T2D or control samples.

Of note for this clonotype: No antigen is known for it.

The PCR template was genomic DNA. The TCR beta CDR3 region was amplified using 30 forward and 13 reverse primers. MiXCR, applied by TCRdb to the multiplex PCR reads, yields one record per CDR3 protein. The sample has about 270,000 distinct CDR3 sequences; roughly 44% are singletons. The chain carries TRBV6-1 and TRBJ2-7; D may match TRBD1 or TRBD2 (5 bases each). Source material: peripheral blood mononuclear cells (PBMCs). The receptor was derived from a man aged 18 to 35 with type 2 diabetes. This CDR3 reads CASRDVWGRNYEQYF. The CDR3 bases are TGTGCCAGCAGAGACGTTTGGGGGAGAAACTACGAGCAGTACTTC.